The source of this T cell receptor (beta chain) is a study of T-cell memory formation after mild COVID-19. The CDR3 has 14 amino acids. V lost 4 bases and J lost 7, with 13 bases in between. Per germline, CDR1 KGHDR and CDR2 SFDVKD. Each CDR3 protein gets one entry after TCRdb re-called the 5' RACE reads with MiXCR. The sample includes approximately 480,000 distinct CDR3 sequences, 15% to 20% of them seen just once. This clonotype was detected ten times or more. This receptor was taken from an adult woman who had mild COVID-19 (a few samples of this study predate the infection). Cell type and time point are not known. The sample was PBMCs or a T cell subset sorted from them (not recorded which). The V call is TRBV24-1, the J call TRBJ2-1, with D unresolved. CDR3 nucleotide sequence: TGTGCCACCAGTGACCCTGGACGGATGAATGAGCAGTTCTTC. Encoded protein: CATSDPGRMNEQFF.